The rows below give T cell receptor beta chains drawn from one sample of a study of cytomegalovirus exposure and HLA in healthy donors. Assay used: immunoSEQ multiplex PCR; TCRdb lists only in-frame clones, some missing. Of some 120,000 clones listed, over 65% are singletons. The sequenced material came from PBMCs. Source of these receptors: a woman between 40 and 50 years old in good health and CMV-seronegative. The CDR3 runs from the conserved cysteine through the conserved F or W. Fields, in order: J gene, V gene, clone size, D gene, CDR3 protein, CDR3 DNA. The D gene is left open where the match is weak. Clone size is stated in some rows and not others, as once, few, many or a class when expanded.

TRBJ2-5 TRBV4-2 NA TRBD1 CASSPGGTGEETQYF TGTGCCAGCAGCCCAGGCGGGACAGGGGAAGAGACCCAGTACTTC
TRBJ2-3 TRBV4-1 NA TRBD1 CASSPTGGNTDTQYF TGCGCCAGCAGCCCTACAGGGGGCAACACGGATACGCAGTATTTT
TRBJ2-1 TRBV19 NA NA CASSLSAGVINEQFF TGTGCCAGTAGTTTATCGGCAGGGGTAATCAATGAGCAGTTCTTC
TRBJ2-7 TRBV5-1 NA TRBD1 CASSFGRQGSGEQYF TGCGCCAGCAGCTTCGGACGACAGGGCTCTGGCGAGCAGTACTTC
TRBJ2-3 TRBV28 NA TRBD2 CASSLSATSGLRLDTQYF TGTGCCAGCAGTTTATCCGCCACTAGCGGGTTGAGGCTGGATACGCAGTATTTT
TRBJ2-6 TRBV5-1 NA TRBD1 CASLGQGADLTF TGCGCCAGCCTTGGACAGGGGGCGGACCTGACTTTC
TRBJ1-5 TRBV6-6 NA TRBD1 CASRTDRAGGNQPQHF TGTGCCAGCAGGACGGACAGGGCGGGAGGCAATCAGCCCCAGCATTTT
TRBJ2-1 TRBV5-6 NA TRBD2 CASSMGTSGKIYNEQFF TGTGCCAGCAGCATGGGGACTAGCGGGAAGATCTACAATGAGCAGTTCTTC
TRBJ1-1 TRBV6-1 NA NA CASSGREQGLTEAFF TGTGCCAGCAGTGGCAGGGAACAGGGTTTGACTGAAGCTTTCTTT
TRBJ1-5 TRBV7-2 NA NA CASSLASTDSNQPQHF TGTGCCAGCAGCTTAGCTTCGACAGATAGCAATCAGCCCCAGCATTTT
TRBJ1-5 TRBV28 NA TRBD1 CASSFVAGGFGQPQHF TGTGCCAGCAGTTTTGTGGCAGGGGGCTTCGGTCAGCCCCAGCATTTT
TRBJ1-5 TRBV7-2 NA NA CASSLFPAEWNQPQHF TGTGCCAGCAGCTTATTCCCAGCGGAATGGAATCAGCCCCAGCATTTT
TRBJ2-5 TRBV14 NA TRBD1 CASSQAGQGRETQYF TGTGCCAGCAGCCAAGCAGGACAGGGGCGGGAGACCCAGTACTTC
TRBJ2-7 TRBV19 NA NA CASSIGAREQYF TGTGCCAGTAGTATAGGGGCACGCGAGCAGTACTTC
TRBJ2-7 TRBV2 NA NA CASSEAQGQRYEQYF TGTGCCAGCAGTGAAGCGCAGGGGCAACGCTACGAGCAGTACTTC
TRBJ2-2 TRBV7-7 NA TRBD2 CASSLAGGRARGELFF TGTGCTAGCAGCTTAGCTGGCGGGAGGGCCCGCGGGGAGCTGTTTTTT
TRBJ2-2 TRBV7-9 once NA CASSFPPGGSHTGELFF TGTGCCAGCAGCTTCCCCCCGGGGGGCAGTCATACCGGGGAGCTGTTTTTT
TRBJ2-1 TRBV5-1 NA TRBD2 CASSLVAAGAYNEQFF TGCGCCAGCAGCTTGGTGGCAGCGGGGGCCTACAATGAGCAGTTCTTC
TRBJ1-4 TRBV4-2 NA TRBD1 CASSLLGQGRGEKLFF TGTGCCAGCAGCCTTTTAGGACAGGGGAGGGGTGAAAAACTGTTTTTT
TRBJ1-5 TRBV19 NA TRBD1 CASSHETGGVGNQPQHF TGTGCCAGTAGTCACGAGACAGGGGGAGTCGGCAATCAGCCCCAGCATTTT
TRBJ2-7 TRBV5-1 NA TRBD2 CASSPTGLAGGVEQYF TGCGCCAGCAGCCCCACGGGACTAGCGGGAGGAGTAGAGCAGTACTTC
TRBJ1-6 TRBV7-9 few NA CASSLVSLGSPLHF TGTGCCAGCAGCTTAGTCTCTCTCGGTTCACCCCTCCACTTT
TRBJ2-2 TRBV4-1 few TRBD1 CASSLGQGSGTGELFF TGCGCCAGCAGCCTGGGACAGGGATCGGGCACCGGGGAGCTGTTTTTT
TRBJ2-7 TRBV28 once NA CASRDIYEQYF TGTGCCAGCAGGGACATCTACGAGCAGTACTTC
TRBJ2-4 TRBV14 NA TRBD2 CATFPPWVGGAKNIQYF TGTGCCACATTTCCTCCGTGGGTGGGAGGGGCCAAAAACATTCAGTACTTC
TRBJ2-1 TRBV19 NA TRBD2 CASSTSLAGEGNEQFF TGTGCCAGTAGTACGTCACTAGCGGGAGAAGGCAATGAGCAGTTCTTC
TRBJ2-2 TRBV7-9 NA NA CASSSAKRAGELFF TGTGCCAGCAGCTCCGCCAAGAGGGCCGGGGAGCTGTTTTTT
TRBJ2-7 TRBV27 NA TRBD2 CASSPGLAYEQYF TGTGCCAGCAGTCCCGGACTAGCTTACGAGCAGTACTTC
TRBJ1-2 TRBV4-3 NA TRBD1 CASSQGQGAGGYTF TGCGCCAGCAGCCAAGGACAGGGGGCCGGTGGCTACACCTTC
TRBJ2-5 TRBV11-2 NA TRBD2 CASSPSSGRAKTQYF TGTGCCAGCAGCCCATCGAGCGGGAGGGCAAAGACCCAGTACTTC
TRBJ2-3 TRBV5-1 NA TRBD1 CASSLQGTGTDTQYF TGCGCCAGCAGCTTACAGGGGACCGGCACAGATACGCAGTATTTT
TRBJ2-1 TRBV7-3 NA TRBD1 CASSSGTGFFYGQFF TGTGCCAGCAGCTCCGGGACAGGGTTTTTCTATGGGCAGTTCTTC
TRBJ1-1 TRBV6-1 NA NA CASSQPTNGLNEAFF TGTGCCAGCAGTCAACCAACCAACGGACTGAATGAAGCTTTCTTT
TRBJ2-3 TRBV6-4 once NA CASSDGATDTQYF TGTGCCAGCAGTGACGGGGCCACAGATACGCAGTATTTT
TRBJ1-2 TRBV7-2 NA NA CASSKDGTGRSYGYTF TGTGCCAGCAGCAAAGACGGTACAGGGCGCAGCTATGGCTACACCTTC
TRBJ1-4 TRBV2 NA NA CASSGWVGGDREKLFF TGTGCCAGCAGTGGGTGGGTAGGGGGTGACCGTGAAAAACTGTTTTTT
TRBJ2-1 TRBV7-3 NA NA CASSLWGEAGNEQFF TGTGCCAGCAGCTTATGGGGGGAGGCTGGCAATGAGCAGTTCTTC
TRBJ2-3 TRBV27 NA TRBD1 CASRGGRLPDTQYF TGTGCCAGCAGAGGGGGCCGGTTACCAGATACGCAGTATTTT
TRBJ2-7 TRBV28 NA TRBD2 CASRLAGGPYEQYF TGTGCCAGCAGGCTAGCGGGAGGACCCTACGAGCAGTACTTC
TRBJ1-2 TRBV28 NA TRBD1 CASSYRGQSYGYTF TGTGCCAGCAGCTACAGGGGGCAGAGCTATGGCTACACCTTC
TRBJ2-2 TRBV25-1 few NA CASSEYGGRTTGELFF TGTGCCAGCAGTGAATATGGGGGGAGGACCACCGGGGAGCTGTTTTTT
TRBJ2-3 TRBV11-1 NA TRBD2 CASSWEGLASTDTQYF TGTGCCAGCAGCTGGGAGGGACTAGCGAGCACAGATACGCAGTATTTT
TRBJ1-1 TRBV4-3 NA TRBD1 CASSLFIPQTGARGEGNTEAFF TGCGCCAGCAGCCTTTTTATCCCCCAGACAGGGGCGAGGGGGGAAGGGAACACTGAAGCTTTCTTT
TRBJ2-2 TRBV19 NA TRBD2 CASLITSGSGELFF TGTGCCAGTTTGATTACTAGCGGGAGTGGGGAGCTGTTTTTT
TRBJ1-4 TRBV5-1 NA TRBD1 CASGPGQFGEKLFF TGCGCCAGCGGCCCGGGACAGTTTGGTGAAAAACTGTTTTTT